Only one count was recorded for the clone carrying this T cell receptor beta chain. Its antigen is undetermined. PCR involved 60 Vbeta and 13 Jbeta primers. Sequenced by immunoSEQ multiplex PCR; TCRdb stores in-frame clones only, minus some. Of about 99,000 clones listed, about 77% were seen once; the top ten hold approximately 10%. This record comes from a study of cytomegalovirus exposure and HLA in healthy donors. The study, taken as a whole, reports: There were a few CMV-associated chains whose specificity for CMV antigens was confirmed in vitro. The likely origin of a cluster of highly shared sequence variants was a sequencing artifact. Analyzed later, association rates of TCRs varied across HLA loci, with DRB1 most and HLA-C fewest. Previous analysis showed most TCR beta V segments were productive about 87% or about 30% of the time.

Between the trimmed V and J ends, which lost 2 bases and 3 bases, there was a span of 14 bases. Germline CDR1 reads SGDLS; CDR2 reads YYNGEE. The CDR3 extends over 15 amino acids. The clonotype comes from a woman aged 18 to 35 in good health and CMV-seropositive. The chain links TRBV9 to TRBJ1-2; D possibly corresponds to TRBD1 (6 bases). The sample consisted of PBMCs. CDR3 region: CASSVAGASDYGYTF. The CDR3, as DNA: TGTGCCAGCAGCGTGGCAGGGGCGTCCGACTATGGCTACACCTTC.